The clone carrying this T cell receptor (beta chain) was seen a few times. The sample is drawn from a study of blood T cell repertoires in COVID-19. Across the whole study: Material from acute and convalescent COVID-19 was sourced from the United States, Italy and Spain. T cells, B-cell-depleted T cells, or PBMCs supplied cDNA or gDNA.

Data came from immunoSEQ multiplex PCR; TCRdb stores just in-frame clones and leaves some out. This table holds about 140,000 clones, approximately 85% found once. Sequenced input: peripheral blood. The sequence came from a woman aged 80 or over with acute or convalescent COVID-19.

DNA for the CDR3: TGTGCCAGCAGTTTATTTAGGGGGGGCCAGCCCCAGCATTTT. Its protein product is CASSLFRGGQPQHF. The chain uses TRBV27 and TRBJ1-5; possibly TRBD1 for D (6 bases). The CDR3 totals 14 residues. Trimming removed 1 base from V and 7 bases from J, with 11 bases in between. Germline assignment: CDR1 MNHEY and CDR2 SMNVEV (reference sequence).